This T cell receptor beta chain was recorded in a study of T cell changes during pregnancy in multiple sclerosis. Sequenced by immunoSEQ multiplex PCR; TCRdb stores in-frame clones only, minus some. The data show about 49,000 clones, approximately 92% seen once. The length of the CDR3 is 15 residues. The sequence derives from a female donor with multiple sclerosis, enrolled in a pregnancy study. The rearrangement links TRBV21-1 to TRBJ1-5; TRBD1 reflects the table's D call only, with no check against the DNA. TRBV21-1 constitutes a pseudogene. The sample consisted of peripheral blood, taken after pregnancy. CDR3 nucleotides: TGTGCCAGCAGCATGGCCCGCCAGGGCGGTCAGCCCCAGCATTTT. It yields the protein CASSMARQGGQPQHF.